The 21 T cell receptor beta chains given below trace back to one sample, sequenced in a study of PD-1 blockade in classical Hodgkin lymphoma (dated by TCRdb to 2018 to 2020). The sample's time point label is to be understood as: cycle 1 day 1 (C1D1), immediately before nivolumab initiation. Every trial patient had relapsed following autologous stem cell transplantation, and prior brentuximab vedotin exposure was what differed among cohorts A, B and C. Receptors were amplified or captured by the immunoSEQ multiplex PCR assay. This is the immuneACCESS table as TCRdb keeps it, with only in-frame sequences that have V and J called. A part of the clones is gone; compared with another copy, unresolved V genes explain less than half, and the rest is unexplained. The sample has 95,000 or so clones on record, approximately 80% of them singletons. The ten largest clones represent 9% to 15% of the sample.

Source: peripheral blood mononuclear cells (PBMCs), taken at baseline. The receptors were gathered from a human donor with classical Hodgkin lymphoma.

CDR3 sequence: CATSREQPGSPYNEQFF. The CDR3 nucleotides are TGTGCCACCAGCAGAGAACAACCCGGGAGTCCCTACAATGAGCAGTTCTTC. V is TRBV15 and J is TRBJ2-1, with a weak D call TRBD2 (6 bases). V shed 0 bases and J shed 2 bases, with 14 bases lying between them. Germline assignment: CDR1 LNHNV and CDR2 YYDKDF (reference sequence). The CDR3 has 17 residues.

The chain recombines TRBV9 with TRBJ1-3; D gene uncertain. Germline V CDR1 and CDR2: SGDLS, YYNGEE. Between the trimmed V and J ends, which lost 0 bases and 0 bases, there was a span of 4 bases. This CDR3 has 14 amino acids. The CDR3 is CASSVGVSGNTIYF. The CDR3 coding sequence is TGTGCCAGCAGCGTAGGAGTCTCTGGAAACACCATATATTTT.

The chain couples TRBV27 to TRBJ2-7; the match to TRBD2 covers 11 bases. The V segment lost 6 bases and the J segment 0 bases; nucleotides outside the gene matches: 10. The CDR3 has 17 amino acids. Germline CDR1 reads MNHEY; CDR2 reads SMNVEV (reference sequence). Here the CDR3 DNA reads TGTGCCAGCAGACCAAGGGGGACTAGCGGTAGCTCCTACGAGCAGTACTTC. Translation gives CASRPRGTSGSSYEQYF.

A few counts support this clone. The genes are TRBV5-8 and TRBJ2-4; 9 nucleotides line up with TRBD1. The CDR3 covers 16 residues. V lost 3 bases to trimming and J lost 8 bases; unmatched junction nucleotides: 12. Germline V gene data show CDR1 as SGHTS and CDR2 as YDEGEE. CDR3 residues: CASSSGTGIFLDIQYF. The CDR3 DNA reads as TGTGCCAGCAGCTCCGGGACAGGGATTTTTTTGGACATTCAGTACTTC.

V is TRBV6-5 and J is TRBJ1-2; 7 positions match TRBD1. The CDR3 has 14 residues. V trimming: 6 bases; J trimming: 4 bases; junction bases outside the gene matches: 8. CDR1 and CDR2 (germline): MNHEY, SVGAGI. The CDR3 sequence: CASRASDRVYGYTF. The CDR3 DNA reads TGTGCCAGCAGAGCCTCCGACAGGGTCTATGGCTACACCTTC.

This chain joins TRBV5-5 and TRBJ2-7, with D tentatively TRBD1 or TRBD2 (6 bases each). Trimming stripped 4 bases from V and 3 bases from J, with 20 bases between. Germline V gene data show CDR1 as SGHKS and CDR2 as YYEKEE (reference sequence). The CDR3 spans 16 residues. For the CDR3, the DNA is TGTGCCAGCAGCACCGGAGGAGGGGGGCGCATCTACGAGCAGTACTTC. It specifies CASSTGGGGRIYEQYF. Supplemented by reference TRBV5-5 and TRBJ2-7, the full variable domain reads DAGVTQSPTHLIKTRGQQVTLRCSPISGHKSVSWYQQVLGQGPQFIFQYYEKEERGRGNFPDRFSARQFPNYSSELNVNALLLGDSALYLCASSTGGGGRIYEQYFGPGTRLTVT.

The chain joins TRBV28 to TRBJ1-1; 7 bases line up with TRBD1. Germline lookup yields CDR1 MDHEN and CDR2 SYDVKM. J gave up 1 base and V 7 bases, and 3 bases lay outside the gene matches. The CDR3 length is 13 residues. DNA of the CDR3: TGTGCCAGCATTAGACAGGGGAACACTGAAGCTTTCTTT. Translating gives CASIRQGNTEAFF.

Comment on this clone: The junction departs from germline at one end; a sequencing error may be responsible. This chain uses TRBV2 with TRBJ1-1; D is ambiguous. Germline V gives CDR1 SNHLY, CDR2 FYNNEI. This CDR3 has 12 amino acids. The CDR3 coding sequence is TGTGCCAGCAGCCGCTCCGCCCCGGGTTTGGTCTTT. Translated: CASSRSAPGLVF.

This chain's CDR3 is CASSYSLMGEQFF. The CDR3, as DNA: TGTGCCAGCAGTTACTCCTTAATGGGAGAGCAGTTCTTC. The rearrangement uses TRBV6-5 and TRBJ2-1, with unresolved D. The V end lost 0 bases, the J end lost 10 bases, and 10 bases lay between the germline ends. The germline CDR1 and CDR2 sequences are MNHEY and SVGAGI. CDR3 size: 13 residues.

The chain recombines TRBV6-1 with TRBJ2-1, with 9 bases fitting TRBD2. This CDR3 region has 17 residues. Per germline, CDR1 MNHNS and CDR2 SASEGT. V shed 4 bases and J 5 bases; nucleotides not matched to a gene: 12. The chain's CDR3 is CASSVNLLAGRNNEQFF. As DNA, the CDR3 is TGTGCCAGCAGTGTCAACTTACTAGCGGGTAGGAACAATGAGCAGTTCTTC.

This clone was observed a single time. The rearrangement joins TRBV10-3 to TRBJ2-7; possibly TRBD2 for D (6 bases). This CDR3 contains 12 residues. Germline-derived CDR1 and CDR2 are ENHRY and SYGVKD. V lost 7 bases and J lost 5, with 12 bases in between. The CDR3 DNA reads as TGTGCCATCACGGGGGAGGCAAACGAGCAGTACTTC. Translation gives CAITGEANEQYF.

V is TRBV19 and J is TRBJ2-5; 10 bases match TRBD1. Germline CDR1 is LNHDA and CDR2 is SQIVND (reference sequence). CDR3 length: 13 amino acids. The trim removed 8 bases at V and 7 bases at J, leaving 7 bases unmatched. The CDR3 protein is CASSTGGAGTQYF. CDR3 in DNA: TGTGCCAGTTCGACAGGGGGCGCAGGGACCCAGTACTTC.

Concerning this clone: Relative to the germline gene, one junction end is altered; a read error may explain this. This rearrangement joins TRBV2 to TRBJ2-3, with D tentatively TRBD1 (5 bases). The CDR3 has 13 residues. Germline CDR1 SNHLY, CDR2 FYNNEI. Here the CDR3 reads CASREAGPDTQYF. The CDR3 coding sequence is TGTGCCAGCAGGGAAGCAGGGCCAGATACGCAGTATTTT. The variable domain in full, completed from reference TRBV2 and TRBJ2-3, reads EPEVTQTPSHQVTQMGQEVILRCVPISNHLYFYWYRQILGQKVEFLVSFYNNEISEKSEIFDDQFSVERPDGSNFTLKIRSTKLEDSAMYFCASREAGPDTQYFGPGTRLTVL.

The CDR3 DNA sequence: TGTGCCAGCAGCCTAGCGGGAGTTGATGAGCAGTTCTTC. It translates to CASSLAGVDEQFF. The chain combines TRBV28 with TRBJ2-1, with TRBD2 matching over 10 bases. Germline V gives CDR1 MDHEN, CDR2 SYDVKM. CDR3 length equals 13 residues. V was pared by 6 bases and J by 8 bases, with 4 bases of the junction left unmatched.

The chain employs TRBV6-6 and TRBJ2-3; 10 nucleotides agree with TRBD2. CDR3 size: 13 residues. The V gene end was trimmed by 10 bases and the J gene end by 4 bases; junction bases not matched to a gene: 5. CDR1 is MNHNY, CDR2 SVGAGI, per germline (reference sequence). The CDR3, as DNA: TGTGCCATAAGCGGGAGGGTTGCAGATACGCAGTATTTT. Encoded protein: CAISGRVADTQYF.

The chain combines TRBV6-6 with TRBJ1-5, with D possibly being TRBD1 (5 bases). This CDR3 spans 15 amino acids. Germline assignment: CDR1 MNHNY and CDR2 SVGAGI (reference sequence). V was cut by 6 bases and J by 3 bases, with 15 bases left in between. This CDR3 reads CASSQTGGFNQPQHF. The DNA for the CDR3 is TGTGCCAGCAGCCAAACCGGGGGGTTCAATCAGCCCCAGCATTTT.

As for this clone: The junction differs from germline at one of its ends, possibly a read error. Other DNA sequences in this specimen translate into the identical CDR3. V and J are TRBV11-1 and TRBJ1-2; D uncertain. The CDR3 consists of 14 residues. The germline gives CDR1 SGHAT, CDR2 FQDESV (reference sequence). The CDR3 DNA reads TGTGCCAGTAGCTCTAGCCAAACATCGTGGGGCTACACCTTC. Translation gives CASSSSQTSWGYTF.

The J gene is TRBJ2-1, the V gene TRBV6-5, with 7 bases that match TRBD1. CDR3 length: 15 residues. V shed 0 bases and J 4 bases; nucleotides not matched to a gene: 3. CDR1 is MNHEY and CDR2 is SVGAGI in the germline V gene. In DNA form, the CDR3 reads TGTGCCAGCAGTTACTCTGGGACAGCATACAATGAGCAGTTCTTC. Residues: CASSYSGTAYNEQFF.

The V call is TRBV11-1, the J call TRBJ1-1, with D unresolved. The CDR3 is made up of 12 amino acids. Trimming removed 3 bases from V and 4 bases from J, with 6 bases in between. In germline, CDR1 is SGHAT, CDR2 FQDESV (reference sequence). The CDR3 is CASSFIGTEAFF. The CDR3 nucleotides are TGTGCCAGCAGCTTTATCGGCACTGAAGCTTTCTTT.

This clone was counted a single time. The V call is TRBV5-1, the J call TRBJ2-2; D not resolved. The germline gives CDR1 SGHRS, CDR2 YFSETQ. V shed 4 bases and J shed 6 bases, with 19 bases lying between them. This CDR3 contains 16 residues. The CDR3, as DNA: TGCGCCAGCAGCCTGATAGGACCCGAAGGAGCCGGGGAGCTGTTTTTT. It yields the protein CASSLIGPEGAGELFF.

CDR3 coding DNA: TGTGCCACCCACCCGGACAGGGCAGGAGGTCAGCCCCAGCATTTT. Amino acids: CATHPDRAGGQPQHF. This rearrangement joins TRBV10-3 to TRBJ1-5; 8 nucleotides match TRBD1. The J segment lost 6 bases and the V segment lost 10 bases, leaving 14 bases of the junction unmatched. CDR1 is ENHRY and CDR2 is SYGVKD in the germline V gene. The length of the CDR3 is 15 residues.